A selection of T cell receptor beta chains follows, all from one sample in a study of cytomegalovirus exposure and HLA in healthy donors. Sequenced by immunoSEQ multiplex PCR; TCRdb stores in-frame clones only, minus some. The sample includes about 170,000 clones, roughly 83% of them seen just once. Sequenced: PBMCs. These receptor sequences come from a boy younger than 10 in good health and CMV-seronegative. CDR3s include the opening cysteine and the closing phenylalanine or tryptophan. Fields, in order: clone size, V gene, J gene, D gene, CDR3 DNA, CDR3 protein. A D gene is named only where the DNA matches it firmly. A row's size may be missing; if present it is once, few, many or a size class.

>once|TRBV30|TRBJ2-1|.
TGTGCCTGGAGTGTAATCGGGAGAGCCTACAATGAGCAGTTCTTC
CAWSVIGRAYNEQFF
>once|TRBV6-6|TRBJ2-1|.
TGTGCCAGCAGTTACTCCTACCCCGGCAATGAGCAGTTCTTC
CASSYSYPGNEQFF
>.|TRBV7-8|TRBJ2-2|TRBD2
TGTGCCAGCAGCTTAGTTCTCCCGGGGGGGGACGCGAACACCGGGGAGCTGTTTTTT
CASSLVLPGGDANTGELFF
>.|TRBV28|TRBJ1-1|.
TGTGCCAGCAGTACCCACCCGGGCACTGAAGCTTTCTTT
CASSTHPGTEAFF
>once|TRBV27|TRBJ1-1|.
TGTGCCAGCAGTTTATCGTGGCCCCTGCGGGGGAACACTGAAGCTTTCTTT
CASSLSWPLRGNTEAFF
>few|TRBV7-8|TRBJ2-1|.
TGTGCCAGCAGCTTAACACTAGTCTACGACAATGAGCAGTTCTTC
CASSLTLVYDNEQFF
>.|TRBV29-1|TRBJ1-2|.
TGCAGCGCTCTCAGTCTCGATGGCTACACCTTC
CSALSLDGYTF
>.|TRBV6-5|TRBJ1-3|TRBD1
TGTGCCAGCAGTTACCAACCGGGACAGGGAAACACCATATATTTT
CASSYQPGQGNTIYF
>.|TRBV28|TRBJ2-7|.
TGTGCCAGCAACGGGGAAGCTAACTACGAGCAGTACTTC
CASNGEANYEQYF
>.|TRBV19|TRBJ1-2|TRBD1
TGTGCCAGTAGTATTTTAGGGACAGGGTCTAACTATGGCTACACCTTC
CASSILGTGSNYGYTF
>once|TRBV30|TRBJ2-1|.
TGTGCCTGGGGGACTTATCCCTCCTACAATGAGCAGTTCTTC
CAWGTYPSYNEQFF
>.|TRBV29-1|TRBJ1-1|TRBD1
TGCAGCGTTGAGGGACAGACAATGAACACTGAAGCTTTCTTT
CSVEGQTMNTEAFF
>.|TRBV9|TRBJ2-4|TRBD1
TGTGCCAGCAGCGCTCCACCCCGGACAGGGGGCCCTCGGAACATTCAGTACTTC
CASSAPPRTGGPRNIQYF
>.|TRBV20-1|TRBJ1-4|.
TGCAGTGGATCGGGAGGTGAAAAACTGTTTTTT
CSGSGGEKLFF
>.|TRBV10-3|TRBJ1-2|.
TGTGCCATCAGTGAGGACAGCGACTATGGCTACACCTTC
CAISEDSDYGYTF